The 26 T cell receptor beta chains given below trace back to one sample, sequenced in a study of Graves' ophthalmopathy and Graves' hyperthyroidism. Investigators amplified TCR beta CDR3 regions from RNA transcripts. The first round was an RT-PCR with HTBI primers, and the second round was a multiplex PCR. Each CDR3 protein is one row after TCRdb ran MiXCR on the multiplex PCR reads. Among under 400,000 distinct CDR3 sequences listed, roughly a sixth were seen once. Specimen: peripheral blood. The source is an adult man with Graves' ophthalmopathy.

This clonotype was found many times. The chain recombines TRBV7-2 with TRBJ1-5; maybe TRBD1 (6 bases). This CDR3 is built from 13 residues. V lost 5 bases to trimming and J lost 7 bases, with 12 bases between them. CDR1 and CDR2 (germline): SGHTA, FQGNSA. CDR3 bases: TGTGCCAGCAGCCACAGGGTGGAGCAGCCCCAGCATTTT. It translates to CASSHRVEQPQHF.

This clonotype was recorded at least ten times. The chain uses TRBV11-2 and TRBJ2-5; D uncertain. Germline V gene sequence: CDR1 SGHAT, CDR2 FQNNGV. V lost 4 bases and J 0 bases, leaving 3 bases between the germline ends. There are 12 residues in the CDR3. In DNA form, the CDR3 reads TGTGCCAGCAGCTCTAACCAAGAGACCCAGTACTTC. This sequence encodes CASSSNQETQYF.

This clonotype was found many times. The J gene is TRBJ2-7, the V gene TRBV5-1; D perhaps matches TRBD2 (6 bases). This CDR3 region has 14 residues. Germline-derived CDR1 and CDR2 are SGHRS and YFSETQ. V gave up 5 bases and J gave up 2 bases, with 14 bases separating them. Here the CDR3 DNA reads TGCGCCAGCAGTATAGGAGGGCGGGCCTACGAGCAGTACTTC. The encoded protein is CASSIGGRAYEQYF.

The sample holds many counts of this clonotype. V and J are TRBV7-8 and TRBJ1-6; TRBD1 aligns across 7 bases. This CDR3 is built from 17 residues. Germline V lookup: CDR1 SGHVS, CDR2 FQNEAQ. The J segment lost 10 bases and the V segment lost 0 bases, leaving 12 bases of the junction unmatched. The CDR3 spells CASSLALNRDSRSPLHF. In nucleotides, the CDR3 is TGTGCCAGCAGCTTAGCCCTAAATCGGGACAGCCGATCACCCCTCCACTTT.

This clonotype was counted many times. The CDR3 sequence is CAWTDSFYGYTF. The CDR3 DNA reads as TGTGCCTGGACAGACTCCTTCTATGGCTACACCTTC. This chain links TRBV30 with TRBJ1-2; no firm D call. This CDR3 region has 12 residues. Trimming stripped 4 bases from V and 4 bases from J, with 10 bases between. Per germline, CDR1 GTSNPN and CDR2 SVGIG (reference sequence).

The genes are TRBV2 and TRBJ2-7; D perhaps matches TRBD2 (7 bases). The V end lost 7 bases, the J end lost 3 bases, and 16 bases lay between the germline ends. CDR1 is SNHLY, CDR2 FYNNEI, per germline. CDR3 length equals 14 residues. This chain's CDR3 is CASTRGGDNYEQYF. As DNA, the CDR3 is TGTGCCAGCACTCGAGGGGGGGACAACTACGAGCAGTACTTC.

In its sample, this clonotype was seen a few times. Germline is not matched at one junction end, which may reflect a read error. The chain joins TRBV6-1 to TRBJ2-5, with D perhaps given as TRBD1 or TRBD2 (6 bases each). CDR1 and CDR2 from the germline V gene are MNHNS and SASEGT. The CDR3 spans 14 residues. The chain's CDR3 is CACSELQGGETQYF. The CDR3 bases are TGTGCCTGCAGTGAATTACAGGGAGGAGAGACCCAGTACTTC.

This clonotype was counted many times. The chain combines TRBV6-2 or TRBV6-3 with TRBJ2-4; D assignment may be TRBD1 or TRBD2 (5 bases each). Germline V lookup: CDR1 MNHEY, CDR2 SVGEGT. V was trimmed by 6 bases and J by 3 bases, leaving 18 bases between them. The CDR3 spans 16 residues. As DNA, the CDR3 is TGTGCCAGCAGAGGGCACGGGGCATCGGACAAAAACATTCAGTACTTC. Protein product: CASRGHGASDKNIQYF.

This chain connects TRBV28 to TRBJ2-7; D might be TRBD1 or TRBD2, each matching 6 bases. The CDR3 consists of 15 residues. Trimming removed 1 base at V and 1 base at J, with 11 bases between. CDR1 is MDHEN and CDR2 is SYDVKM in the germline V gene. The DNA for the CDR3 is TGTGCCAGCAGTTTATTAGGAGGGGGATCCTACGAGCAGTACTTC. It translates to CASSLLGGGSYEQYF.

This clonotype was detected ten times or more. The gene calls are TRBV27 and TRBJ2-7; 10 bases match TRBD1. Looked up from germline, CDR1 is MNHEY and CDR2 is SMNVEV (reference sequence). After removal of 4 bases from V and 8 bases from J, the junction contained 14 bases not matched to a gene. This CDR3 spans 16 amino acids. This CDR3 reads CASSSSAATGGGQQYF. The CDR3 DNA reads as TGTGCCAGCAGTTCTTCCGCCGCGACAGGGGGCGGGCAGCAGTACTTC.

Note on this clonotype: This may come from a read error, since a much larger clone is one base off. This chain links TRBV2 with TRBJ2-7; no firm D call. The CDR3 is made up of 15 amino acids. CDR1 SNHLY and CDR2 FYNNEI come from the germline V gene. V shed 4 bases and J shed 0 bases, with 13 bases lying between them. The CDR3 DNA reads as TGTGCCAGCAGTGGAGTTCGGGCCCTCTCCTACGAGCAGTACTTC. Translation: CASSGVRALSYEQYF.

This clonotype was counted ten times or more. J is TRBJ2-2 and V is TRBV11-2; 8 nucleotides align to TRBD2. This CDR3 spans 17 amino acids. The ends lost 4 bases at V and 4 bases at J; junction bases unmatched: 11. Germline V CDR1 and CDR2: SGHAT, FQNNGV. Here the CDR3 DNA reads TGTGCCAGCAGCTCTCCCGGGGGCGGGAGGAGCACCGGGGAGCTGTTTTTT. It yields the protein CASSSPGGGRSTGELFF.

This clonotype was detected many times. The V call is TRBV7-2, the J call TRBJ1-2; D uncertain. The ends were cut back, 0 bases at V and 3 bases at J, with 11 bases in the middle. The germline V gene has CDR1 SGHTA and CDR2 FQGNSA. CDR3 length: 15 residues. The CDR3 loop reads CASSLAGRFDYGYTF. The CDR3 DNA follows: TGTGCCAGCAGCTTAGCAGGCAGATTCGACTATGGCTACACCTTC.

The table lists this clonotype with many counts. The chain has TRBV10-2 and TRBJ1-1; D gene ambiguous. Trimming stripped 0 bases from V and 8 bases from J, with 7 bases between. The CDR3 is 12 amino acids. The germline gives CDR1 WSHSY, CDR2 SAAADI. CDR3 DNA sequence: TGCGCCAGCAGTGAGTCATCGGACGAAGCTTTCTTT. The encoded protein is CASSESSDEAFF.

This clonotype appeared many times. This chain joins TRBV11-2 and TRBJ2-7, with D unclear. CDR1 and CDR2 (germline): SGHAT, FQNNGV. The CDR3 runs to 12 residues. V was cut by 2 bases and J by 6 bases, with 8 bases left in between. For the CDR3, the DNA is TGTGCCAGCAGCTTAATAATAAGCGAGCAGTACTTC. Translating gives CASSLIISEQYF.

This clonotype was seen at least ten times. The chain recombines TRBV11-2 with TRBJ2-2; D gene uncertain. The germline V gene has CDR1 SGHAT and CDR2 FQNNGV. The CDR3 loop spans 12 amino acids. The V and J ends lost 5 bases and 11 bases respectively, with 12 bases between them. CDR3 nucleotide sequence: TGTGCCAGCAGCCCGTCCCACCGCGAGCTGTTTTTT. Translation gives CASSPSHRELFF.

The chain's CDR3 is CASSSRQGLAGVTQYF. CDR3 in DNA: TGTGCCAGCAGTTCCCGACAGGGACTAGCGGGAGTGACCCAGTACTTC. This rearrangement joins TRBV12-3 or TRBV12-4 to TRBJ2-5, with TRBD2 matching over 14 bases. The CDR3 is 16 residues long. With 4 bases clipped from V and 7 bases from J, the junction kept 8 bases outside the gene matches.

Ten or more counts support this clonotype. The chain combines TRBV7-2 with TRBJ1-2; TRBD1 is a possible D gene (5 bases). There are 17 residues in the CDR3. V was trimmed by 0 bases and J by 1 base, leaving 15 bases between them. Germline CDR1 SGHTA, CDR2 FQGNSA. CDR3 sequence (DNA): TGTGCCAGCAGCTTAGCCTTACGACAGCGCGTTAACTATGGCTACACCTTC. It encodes CASSLALRQRVNYGYTF.

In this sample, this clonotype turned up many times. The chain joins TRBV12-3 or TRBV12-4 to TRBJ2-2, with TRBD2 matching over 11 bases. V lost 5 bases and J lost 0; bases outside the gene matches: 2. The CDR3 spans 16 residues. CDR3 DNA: TGTGCCAGCAGTAGACTAGCGGGGTCGAACACCGGGGAGCTGTTTTTT. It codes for CASSRLAGSNTGELFF.

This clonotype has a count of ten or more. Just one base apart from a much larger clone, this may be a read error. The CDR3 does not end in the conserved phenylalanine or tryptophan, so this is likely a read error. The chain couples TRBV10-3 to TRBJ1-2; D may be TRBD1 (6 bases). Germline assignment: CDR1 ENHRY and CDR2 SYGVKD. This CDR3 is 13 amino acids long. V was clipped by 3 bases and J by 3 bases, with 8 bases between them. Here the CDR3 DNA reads TGTGCCATCAGTGAAGGGGGAGACTATGGCTACACCTCC. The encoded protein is CAISEGGDYGYTS.

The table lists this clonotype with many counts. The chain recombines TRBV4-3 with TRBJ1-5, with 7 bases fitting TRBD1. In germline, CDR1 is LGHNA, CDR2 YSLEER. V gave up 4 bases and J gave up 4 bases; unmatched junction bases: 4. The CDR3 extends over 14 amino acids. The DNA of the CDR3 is TGCGCCAGCAGCCTAGAGACAGGGAATCAGCCCCAGCATTTT. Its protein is CASSLETGNQPQHF.

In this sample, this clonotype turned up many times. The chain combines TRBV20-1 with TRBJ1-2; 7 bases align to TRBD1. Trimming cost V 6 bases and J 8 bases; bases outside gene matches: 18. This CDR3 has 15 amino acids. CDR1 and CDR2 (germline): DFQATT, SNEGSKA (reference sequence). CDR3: CSAGQASPATRGYTF. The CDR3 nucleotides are TGCAGTGCCGGACAGGCTTCCCCCGCTACACGGGGCTACACCTTC.

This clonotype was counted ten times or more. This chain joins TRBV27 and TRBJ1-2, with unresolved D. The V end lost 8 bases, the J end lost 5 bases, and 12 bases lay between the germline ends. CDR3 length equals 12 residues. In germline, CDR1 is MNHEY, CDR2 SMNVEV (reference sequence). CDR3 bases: TGTGCCAGCGGCCGTCGGTTTTATGGCTACACCTTC. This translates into CASGRRFYGYTF.

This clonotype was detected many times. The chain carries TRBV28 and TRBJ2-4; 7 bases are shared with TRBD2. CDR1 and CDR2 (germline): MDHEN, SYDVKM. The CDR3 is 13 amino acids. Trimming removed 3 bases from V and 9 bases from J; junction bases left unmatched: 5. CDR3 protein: CASSFSPSGIQYF. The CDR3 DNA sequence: TGTGCCAGCAGTTTCTCCCCTAGCGGCATTCAGTACTTC.

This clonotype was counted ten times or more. DNA of the CDR3: TGTGCCAGCAGTGAATGGTTGATCCAAGAGACCCAGTACTTC. Translated: CASSEWLIQETQYF. The chain joins TRBV25-1 to TRBJ2-5, with D unclear. There are 14 residues in the CDR3. Trimming left V 1 base short and J 1 base short, with 7 bases between. The V gene's germline CDR1 is MGHDK and CDR2 SYGVNS.

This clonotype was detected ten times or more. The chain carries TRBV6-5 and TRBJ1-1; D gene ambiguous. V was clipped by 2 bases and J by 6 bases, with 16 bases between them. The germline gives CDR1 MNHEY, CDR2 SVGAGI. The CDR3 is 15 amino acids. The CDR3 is CASSYGRGLLAEAFF. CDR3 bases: TGTGCCAGCAGTTACGGTCGAGGGTTACTCGCTGAAGCTTTCTTT.